This record covers a single T cell receptor (beta chain). Under the authors' procedure: Amplification of reference gene primers was used by the study to estimate nucleated cell counts. The protocol was immunoSEQ multiplex PCR, while the TCRdb copy is restricted to in-frame clones and leaves out a portion. From that table come the V and J calls and clone size; the DNA was used to work out D and trimming. This sample has about 150,000 clones, with 85% found just once. The CDR3 loop spans 14 amino acids. Germline loops: CDR1 MNHEY, CDR2 SVGEGT. Trimming cost V 5 bases and J 4 bases, with 15 bases left between them. These data come from a study of blood T cell repertoires in COVID-19. Overall study context: Whether acute or convalescent, the COVID-19 samples came from the United States, Italy and Spain. PBMCs, B-cell-depleted T cells, or T cells were the source of the cDNA or gDNA that made up the material.

The sequence came from a woman between 40 and 55 years old with active or convalescent COVID-19. The chain has TRBV6-2 or TRBV6-3 and TRBJ2-7; a possible D gene is TRBD1 (7 bases). The sample consisted of peripheral blood. CDR3 loop: CASSRRDRPYEQYF. The CDR3 DNA sequence: TGTGCCAGCAGTCGGCGGGACAGACCTTACGAGCAGTACTTC.